This T cell receptor beta chain was sequenced during a study of cytomegalovirus exposure and HLA in healthy donors. A multiplex PCR was run with 60 Vbeta primers and 13 Jbeta primers. Data came from immunoSEQ multiplex PCR; TCRdb stores just in-frame clones and leaves some out. This table has around 110,000 clones, more than 60% appearing once. V gave up 5 bases and J gave up 2 bases; unmatched junction bases: 8. The CDR3 consists of 15 residues. Germline assignment: CDR1 SGHAT and CDR2 FQNNGV. This clone turned up a few times. The antigen is not known. Study findings and constraints: Analysis performed later showed TCR beta chains linked to HLA being more clonally expanded than equally common others. Sequencing probably produced one cluster of sequence variants that were highly shared. Analysis performed later found approximately 17,000 TCR beta sequences associated with HLA alleles at 0.05 false discovery rate. The study labeled about 160 TCR beta chains cytomegalovirus-associated.

The sequence was collected from a man in his 60s in good health and CMV-seronegative. Specimen: PBMCs. The chain carries TRBV11-2 and TRBJ2-5, with 7 nucleotides matching TRBD2. The CDR3 spells CASSDRDYIQETQYF. The CDR3 DNA is TGTGCCAGCAGCGACCGGGACTACATTCAAGAGACCCAGTACTTC.